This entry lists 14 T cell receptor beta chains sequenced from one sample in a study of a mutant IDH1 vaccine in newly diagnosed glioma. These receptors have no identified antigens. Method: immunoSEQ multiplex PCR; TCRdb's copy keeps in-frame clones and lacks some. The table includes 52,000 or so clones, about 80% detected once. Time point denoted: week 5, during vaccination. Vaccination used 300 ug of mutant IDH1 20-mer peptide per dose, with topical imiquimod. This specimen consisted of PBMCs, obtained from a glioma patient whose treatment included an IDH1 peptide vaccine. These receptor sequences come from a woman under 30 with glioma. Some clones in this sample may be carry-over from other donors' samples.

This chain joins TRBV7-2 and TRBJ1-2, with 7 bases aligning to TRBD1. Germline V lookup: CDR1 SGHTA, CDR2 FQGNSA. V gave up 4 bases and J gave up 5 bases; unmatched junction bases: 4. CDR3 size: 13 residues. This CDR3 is CASSWGQSYGYTF. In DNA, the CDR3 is TGTGCCAGCAGCTGGGGACAGTCGTATGGCTACACCTTC.

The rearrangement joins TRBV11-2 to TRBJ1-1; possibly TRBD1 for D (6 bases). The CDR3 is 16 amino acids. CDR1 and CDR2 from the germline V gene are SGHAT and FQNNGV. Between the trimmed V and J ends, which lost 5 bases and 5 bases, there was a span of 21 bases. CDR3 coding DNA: TGTGCCAGCAGCAGGGGGTTAGGGGCCCTTAAGACTGAAGCTTTCTTT. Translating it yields CASSRGLGALKTEAFF.

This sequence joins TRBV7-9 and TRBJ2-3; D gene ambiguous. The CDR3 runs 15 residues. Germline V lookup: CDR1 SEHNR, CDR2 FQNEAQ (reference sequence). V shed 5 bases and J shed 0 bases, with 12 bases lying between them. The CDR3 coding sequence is TGTGCCAGCAGCCTGCCGAGCAGGAGCACAGATACGCAGTATTTT. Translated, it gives CASSLPSRSTDTQYF.

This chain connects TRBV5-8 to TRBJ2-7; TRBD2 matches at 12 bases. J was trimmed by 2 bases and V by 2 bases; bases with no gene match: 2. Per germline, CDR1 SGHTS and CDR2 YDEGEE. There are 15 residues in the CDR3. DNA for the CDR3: TGTGCCAGCAGCTTAAGACTAGCGGGGGCCTACGAGCAGTACTTC. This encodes CASSLRLAGAYEQYF.

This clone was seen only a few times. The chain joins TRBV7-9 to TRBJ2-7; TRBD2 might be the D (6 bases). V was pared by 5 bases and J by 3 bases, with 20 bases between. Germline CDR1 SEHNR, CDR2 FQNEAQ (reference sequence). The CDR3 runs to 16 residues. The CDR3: CASSHPRGRESYEQYF. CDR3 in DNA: TGTGCCAGCAGCCACCCGCGGGGCAGGGAGAGCTACGAGCAGTACTTC. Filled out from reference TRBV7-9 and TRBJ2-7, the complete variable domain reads DTGVSQNPRHKITKRGQNVTFRCDPISEHNRLYWYRQTLGQGPEFLTYFQNEAQLEKSRLLSDRFSAERPKGSFSTLEIQRTEQGDSAMYLCASSHPRGRESYEQYFGPGTRLTVT.

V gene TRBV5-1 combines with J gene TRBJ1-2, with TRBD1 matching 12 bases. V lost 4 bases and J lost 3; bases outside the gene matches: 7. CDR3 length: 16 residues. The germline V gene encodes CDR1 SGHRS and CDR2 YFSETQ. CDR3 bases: TGCGCCAGCAGCAAAGGGACAGGGGGCTTTTACTATGGCTACACCTTC. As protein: CASSKGTGGFYYGYTF.

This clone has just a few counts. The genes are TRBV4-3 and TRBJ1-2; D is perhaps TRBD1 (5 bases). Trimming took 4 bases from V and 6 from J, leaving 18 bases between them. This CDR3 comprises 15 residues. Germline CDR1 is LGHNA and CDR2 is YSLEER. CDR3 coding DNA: TGCGCCAGCAGCCGAAACCGGGACTCCGGGAATGGCTACACCTTC. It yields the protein CASSRNRDSGNGYTF.

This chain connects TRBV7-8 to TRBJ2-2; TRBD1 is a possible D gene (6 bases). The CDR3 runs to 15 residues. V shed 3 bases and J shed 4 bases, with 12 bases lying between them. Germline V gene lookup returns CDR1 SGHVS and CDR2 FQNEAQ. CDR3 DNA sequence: TGTGCCAGCAGCTTTCGACAGGCTGCCACCGGGGAGCTGTTTTTT. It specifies CASSFRQAATGELFF.

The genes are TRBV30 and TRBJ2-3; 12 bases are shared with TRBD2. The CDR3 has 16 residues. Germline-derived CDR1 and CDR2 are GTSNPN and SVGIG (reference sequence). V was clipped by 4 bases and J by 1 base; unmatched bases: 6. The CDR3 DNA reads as TGTGCCTGGACTAGCGGGAGGGCCCCCCGCACAGATACGCAGTATTTT. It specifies CAWTSGRAPRTDTQYF.

The CDR3 DNA follows: TGTGCCAGCAGCTCCCAGGGGGCGGGCGACATTCAGTACTTC. It codes for CASSSQGAGDIQYF. This sequence joins TRBV7-3 and TRBJ2-4, with 8 nucleotides matching TRBD1. V was pared by 4 bases and J by 8 bases, with 7 bases of the junction left unmatched. CDR3 size: 14 residues. Germline V CDR1 and CDR2: SGHTA, FQGTGA. Complete variable domain (other parts from reference TRBV7-3 and TRBJ2-4): GAGVSQTPSNKVTEKGKYVELRCDPISGHTALYWYRQSLGQGPEFLIYFQGTGAADDSGLPNDRFFAVRPEGSVSTLKIQRTERGDSAVYLCASSSQGAGDIQYFGAGTRLSVL.

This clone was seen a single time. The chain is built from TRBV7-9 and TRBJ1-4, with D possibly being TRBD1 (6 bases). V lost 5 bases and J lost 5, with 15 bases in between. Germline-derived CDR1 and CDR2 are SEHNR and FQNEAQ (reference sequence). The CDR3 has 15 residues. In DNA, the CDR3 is TGTGCCAGCAGCACAGGGCCTGCCCCGAATGAAAAACTGTTTTTT. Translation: CASSTGPAPNEKLFF.

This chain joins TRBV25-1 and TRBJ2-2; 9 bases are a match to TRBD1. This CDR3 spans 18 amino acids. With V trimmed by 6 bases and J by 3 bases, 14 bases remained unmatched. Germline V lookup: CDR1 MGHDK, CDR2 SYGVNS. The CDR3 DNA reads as TGTGCCAGCAGGGAGGGCCCCCGGGACAGGGTCCACACCGGGGAGCTGTTTTTT. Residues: CASREGPRDRVHTGELFF.

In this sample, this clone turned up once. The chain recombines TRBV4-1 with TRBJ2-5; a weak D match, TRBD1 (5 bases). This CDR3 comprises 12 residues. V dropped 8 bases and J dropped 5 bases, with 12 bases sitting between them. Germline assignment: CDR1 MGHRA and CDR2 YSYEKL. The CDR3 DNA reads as TGCGCCAGCGGGTGGGGCCATGAGACCCAGTACTTC. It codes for CASGWGHETQYF.

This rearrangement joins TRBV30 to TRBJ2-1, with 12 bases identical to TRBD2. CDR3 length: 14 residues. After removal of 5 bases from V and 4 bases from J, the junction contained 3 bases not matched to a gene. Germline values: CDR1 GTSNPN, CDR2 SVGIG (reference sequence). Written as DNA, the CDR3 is TGTGCCTGGGGAACTAGCGGGAGGTACAATGAGCAGTTCTTC. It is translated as CAWGTSGRYNEQFF.